Each of the 19 T cell receptor beta chains below was sequenced from the same sample in a study of molecular identifiers for immune sequencing clone quantification. TCRdb re-derived calls from the PCR reads in MiXCR, one entry per CDR3 protein. The table lists 30,000 to 45,000 distinct CDR3 sequences, around 20% of them singletons. The sequenced sample was naive CD8+ T cells from blood, with Jurkat cell RNA spiked in. The subset here: FACS-sorted CD8+CD4-CCR7+CD45RA+ naive T cells. These receptors originate from a human donor in good health. Some libraries in this study had Jurkat cell RNA spiked in.

In its sample, this clonotype was seen many times. The chain uses TRBV29-1 and TRBJ2-2; D perhaps matches TRBD1 (5 bases). The germline CDR1 and CDR2 sequences are SQVTM and ANQGSEA. The CDR3 contains 13 residues. Trimming took off 2 bases at V and 8 bases at J, with 12 bases between the two ends. The CDR3, as DNA: TGCAGCGTTGAACGCAGGGTGGGAGGGGAGCTGTTTTTT. This sequence encodes CSVERRVGGELFF.

In the case of this clonotype: A much larger clone lies a single base off, so this may be a read error. V is TRBV5-1 and J is TRBJ2-3; TRBD1 aligns across 8 bases. The germline gives CDR1 SGHRS, CDR2 YFSETQ. The J segment lost 3 bases and the V segment lost 3 bases, leaving 15 bases of the junction unmatched. This CDR3 has 18 residues. The CDR3, as DNA: TGCGCCAGCAGCTCTACCAGCCGGACAGGGATGTTTACAGATACGCAGTATTTT. This encodes CASSSTSRTGMFTDTQYF.

This chain links TRBV28 with TRBJ2-7; D not certain. CDR1 is MDHEN and CDR2 is SYDVKM in the germline V gene. The V gene lost 5 bases and the J gene lost 2 bases, with 10 bases spanning the gap. The CDR3 totals 13 residues. CDR3 DNA sequence: TGTGCCAGCAGTGGGCAGCCCCCCTACGAGCAGTACTTC. Amino acids: CASSGQPPYEQYF.

This clonotype was counted ten times or more. The genes are TRBV14 and TRBJ2-7; D is uncertain. V lost 0 bases and J 3 bases, leaving 12 bases between the germline ends. The germline V gene has CDR1 SGHDN and CDR2 FVKESK. The CDR3 loop spans 15 amino acids. The CDR3 sequence: CASSQDRSRVYEQYF. The CDR3, as DNA: TGTGCCAGCAGCCAAGATCGAAGTAGAGTCTACGAGCAGTACTTC.

This clonotype showed up many times. V gene TRBV6-2 or TRBV6-3 combines with J gene TRBJ1-5; D ambiguous. V dropped 6 bases and J dropped 5 bases, with 11 bases sitting between them. CDR3 length: 13 residues. Germline V gene lookup returns CDR1 MNHEY and CDR2 SVGEGT. CDR3 loop: CASRDRGYQPQHF. DNA of the CDR3: TGTGCCAGCAGGGACCGGGGTTATCAGCCCCAGCATTTT.

For this clonotype: This clone may be a read error of a much larger clone one base away. J is TRBJ2-2 and V is TRBV5-6; 13 nucleotides match TRBD2. Germline CDR1 and CDR2: SGHDT and YYEEEE. This CDR3 region has 16 residues. V was pared by 2 bases and J by 7 bases, with 5 bases of the junction left unmatched. The CDR3 spells CASSFGLAGVIGELFF. CDR3 sequence (DNA): TGTGCCAGCAGCTTTGGACTAGCGGGAGTGATCGGGGAGCTGTTTTTT.

In its sample, this clonotype was seen many times. CDR3 loop: CASTPTAVLGYTDTQYF. The CDR3 DNA follows: TGTGCCAGCACCCCCACAGCGGTATTGGGTTACACAGATACGCAGTATTTT. The chain combines TRBV25-1 with TRBJ2-3, with a possible D match to TRBD2 (5 bases). Germline V CDR1 and CDR2: MGHDK, SYGVNS. With 7 bases removed from V and 2 bases from J, the gap between germline ends came to 22 bases. The CDR3 extends over 17 amino acids.

This clonotype was found many times. V gene TRBV27 combines with J gene TRBJ2-7; D is uncertain. Trimming removed 0 bases from V and 3 bases from J, with 12 bases in between. The CDR3 contains 15 residues. From germline, CDR1 is MNHEY and CDR2 SMNVEV (reference sequence). The CDR3 sequence is CASSLSVDGHYEQYF. The CDR3 DNA reads TGTGCCAGCAGTTTATCGGTAGACGGCCACTACGAGCAGTACTTC.

This clonotype came up many times. The chain links TRBV7-9 to TRBJ2-1; 7 bases are shared with TRBD2. This CDR3 is built from 14 residues. Trimming at V came to 0 bases and at J to 4 bases, leaving 0 bases not matched to a gene. Germline lookup yields CDR1 SEHNR and CDR2 FQNEAQ (reference sequence). The CDR3 region has the DNA TGTGCCAGCAGCTTAGCGGGAGGGTACAATGAGCAGTTCTTC. It yields the protein CASSLAGGYNEQFF.

This clonotype has at least ten counts. J is TRBJ2-5 and V is TRBV12-3 or TRBV12-4, with 8 bases aligning to TRBD2. This CDR3 has 14 amino acids. V shed 1 base and J 3 bases; nucleotides not matched to a gene: 1. The CDR3 DNA sequence: TGTGCCAGCAGTTTAGGGCGGGAGGAAGAGACCCAGTACTTC. Amino acids: CASSLGREEETQYF.

This rearrangement joins TRBV12-3 or TRBV12-4 to TRBJ2-3, with 7 bases matching TRBD2. Trimming cost V 5 bases and J 8 bases; bases outside gene matches: 16. The CDR3 spans 16 residues. Written as DNA, the CDR3 is TGTGCCAGCAGTCTTGGGGGGGAGGGCAGGCCAGTTACGCAGTATTTT. It codes for CASSLGGEGRPVTQYF.

Many counts were recorded for this clonotype. The rearrangement joins TRBV19 to TRBJ2-1, with TRBD2 matching 8 bases. V shed 5 bases and J 3 bases; nucleotides not matched to a gene: 9. This CDR3 region has 16 residues. Germline values: CDR1 LNHDA, CDR2 SQIVND (reference sequence). The CDR3 DNA follows: TGTGCCAGTAGTCCTTTTACTAGCGGTGTCTACAATGAGCAGTTCTTC. Its protein product is CASSPFTSGVYNEQFF.

In regard to this clonotype: A read error may be the cause here, since a much bigger clone is one base away. J is TRBJ1-2 and V is TRBV9; D is perhaps TRBD1 (5 bases). CDR1 SGDLS and CDR2 YYNGEE come from the germline V gene. The CDR3 totals 14 residues. V dropped 7 bases and J dropped 10 bases, with 23 bases sitting between them. The CDR3 bases are TGTGCCAGCTGCGACAGCGGGACGGGCTCATTCTACACCTTC. It codes for CASCDSGTGSFYTF.

This clonotype was seen more than once but under ten times. The chain carries TRBV28 and TRBJ2-4, with TRBD2 as a possible D gene (6 bases). The CDR3 extends over 15 amino acids. From germline, CDR1 is MDHEN and CDR2 SYDVKM. V lost 3 bases to trimming and J lost 5 bases, with 14 bases between them. CDR3 sequence (DNA): TGTGCCAGCAGTTTGGGCCGAGGCGGGGAAAACATTCAGTACTTC. Its protein is CASSLGRGGENIQYF.

This clonotype was recorded many times. The chain uses TRBV7-9 and TRBJ2-2; 9 bases line up with TRBD1. V lost 5 bases and J lost 6; bases outside the gene matches: 13. The CDR3 is made up of 17 amino acids. Germline V CDR1 and CDR2: SEHNR, FQNEAQ (reference sequence). The CDR3 sequence is CASSKPGQGRFAGELFF. The CDR3 coding sequence is TGTGCCAGCAGCAAACCGGGACAGGGAAGATTCGCCGGGGAGCTGTTTTTT. Supplemented by reference TRBV7-9 and TRBJ2-2, the full variable domain reads DTGVSQNPRHKITKRGQNVTFRCDPISEHNRLYWYRQTLGQGPEFLTYFQNEAQLEKSRLLSDRFSAERPKGSFSTLEIQRTEQGDSAMYLCASSKPGQGRFAGELFFGEGSRLTVL.

About this clonotype itself: A much larger clone differs from this one at a single base, so this may be a read error. This sequence joins TRBV4-1 and TRBJ1-1, with a weak D call TRBD1 (5 bases). Germline V gene sequence: CDR1 MGHRA, CDR2 YSYEKL. This CDR3 contains 16 residues. The germline V and J ends were trimmed by 4 bases and 5 bases, with 20 bases remaining between them. CDR3 sequence reads: CASSRDGRVVSTEAFF. CDR3 DNA: TGCGCCAGCAGCCGAGATGGCAGGGTCGTTTCTACTGAAGCTTTCTTT.

In its sample, this clonotype was seen once. This is likely a read error, given that the CDR3 carries no conserved phenylalanine or tryptophan at its end. This sequence joins TRBV9 and TRBJ2-1; possible D gene TRBD2, 6 bases. The CDR3 runs to 14 residues. Germline CDR1 SGDLS, CDR2 YYNGEE. V was shortened by 3 bases and J by 6 bases, with 13 bases between the two germline ends. The CDR3 region has the DNA TGTGCCAGCAGCGCTATGGAAGCGGGCAATGAGCAGTTCTCC. Protein product: CASSAMEAGNEQFS.

CDR3 protein: CASGQTGGEVRETQYF. CDR3 DNA: TGTGCTAGTGGTCAGACAGGGGGCGAAGTGAGAGAGACCCAGTACTTC. V is TRBV12-5 and J is TRBJ2-5; TRBD1 agrees at 10 bases. The ends lost 5 bases at V and 4 bases at J; junction bases unmatched: 10. CDR1 and CDR2 (germline): LGHNT, FRNRAP. The CDR3 has 16 amino acids.

As concerns this clonotype: This may stem from a read error, because a much larger clone lies one nucleotide away. The conserved closing phenylalanine or tryptophan is absent in this CDR3, likely reflecting a read error. This chain uses TRBV7-2 with TRBJ2-7, with a weak D call TRBD2 (6 bases). V was shortened by 5 bases and J by 4 bases, with 18 bases between the two germline ends. Germline CDR1 is SGHTA and CDR2 is FQGNSA. The CDR3 is 15 residues long. CDR3 sequence: CASSPRGAGDYEQYL. CDR3 nucleotides: TGTGCCAGCAGCCCCCGAGGAGCGGGTGATTACGAGCAGTACCTC.